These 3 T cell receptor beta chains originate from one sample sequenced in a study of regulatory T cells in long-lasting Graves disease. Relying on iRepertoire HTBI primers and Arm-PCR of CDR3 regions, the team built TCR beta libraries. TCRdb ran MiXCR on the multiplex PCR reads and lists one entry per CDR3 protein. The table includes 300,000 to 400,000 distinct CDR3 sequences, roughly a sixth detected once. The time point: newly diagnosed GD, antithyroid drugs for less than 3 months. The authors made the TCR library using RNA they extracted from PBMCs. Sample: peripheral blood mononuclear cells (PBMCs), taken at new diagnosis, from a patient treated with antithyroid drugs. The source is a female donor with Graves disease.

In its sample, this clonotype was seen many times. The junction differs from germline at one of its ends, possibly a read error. The CDR3 reads CASSQGNQPQHF. Written as DNA, the CDR3 is TGCGCCAGCAGCCAAGGGAATCAGCCCCAGCATTTT. The chain couples TRBV12-3 or TRBV12-4 to TRBJ1-5; no clear D gene. This CDR3 contains 12 residues.

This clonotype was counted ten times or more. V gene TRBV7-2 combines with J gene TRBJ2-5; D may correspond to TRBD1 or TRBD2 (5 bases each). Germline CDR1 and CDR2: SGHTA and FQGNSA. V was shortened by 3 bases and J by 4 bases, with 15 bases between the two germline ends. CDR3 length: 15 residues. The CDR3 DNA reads TGTGCCAGCAGCTTCAGGGCCTCTGAGGGAGAGACCCAGTACTTC. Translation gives CASSFRASEGETQYF. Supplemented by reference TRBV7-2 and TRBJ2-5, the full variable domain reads GAGVSQSPSNKVTEKGKDVELRCDPISGHTALYWYRQSLGQGLEFLIYFQGNSAPDKSGLPSDRFSAERTGGSVSTLTIQRTQQEDSAVYLCASSFRASEGETQYFGPGTRLLVL.

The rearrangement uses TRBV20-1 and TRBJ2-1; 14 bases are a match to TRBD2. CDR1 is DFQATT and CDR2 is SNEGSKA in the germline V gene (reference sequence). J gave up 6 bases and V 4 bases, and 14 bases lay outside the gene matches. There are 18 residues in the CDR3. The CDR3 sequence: CSAKLYLGTSGSFNEQFF. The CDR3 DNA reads TGCAGTGCTAAACTATACCTTGGGACTAGCGGGAGTTTCAATGAGCAGTTCTTC.